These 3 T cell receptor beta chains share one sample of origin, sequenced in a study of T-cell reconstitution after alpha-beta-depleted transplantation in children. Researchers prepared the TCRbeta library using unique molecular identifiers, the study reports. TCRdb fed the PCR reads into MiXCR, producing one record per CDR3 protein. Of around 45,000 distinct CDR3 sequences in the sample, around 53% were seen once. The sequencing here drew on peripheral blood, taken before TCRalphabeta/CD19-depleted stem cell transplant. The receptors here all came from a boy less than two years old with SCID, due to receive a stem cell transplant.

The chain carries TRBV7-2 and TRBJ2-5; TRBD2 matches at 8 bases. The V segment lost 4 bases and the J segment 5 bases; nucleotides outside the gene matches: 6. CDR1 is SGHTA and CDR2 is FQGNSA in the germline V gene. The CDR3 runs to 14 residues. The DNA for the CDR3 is TGTGCCAGCAGCTGGGCGGGGGGCCTGGAGACCCAGTACTTC. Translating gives CASSWAGGLETQYF.

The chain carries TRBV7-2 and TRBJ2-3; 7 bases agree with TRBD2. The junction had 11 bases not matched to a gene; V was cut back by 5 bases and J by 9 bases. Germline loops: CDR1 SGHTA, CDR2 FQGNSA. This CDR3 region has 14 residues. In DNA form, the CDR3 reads TGTGCCAGCAGCCCGGAACCCCTAGCGGAGACGCAGTATTTT. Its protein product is CASSPEPLAETQYF.

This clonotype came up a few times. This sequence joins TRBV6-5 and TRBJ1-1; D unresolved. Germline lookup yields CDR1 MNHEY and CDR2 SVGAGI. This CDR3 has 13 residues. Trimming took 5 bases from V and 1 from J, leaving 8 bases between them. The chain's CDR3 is CASSRGENTEAFF. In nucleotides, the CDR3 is TGTGCCAGCAGTAGAGGTGAGAACACTGAAGCTTTCTTT.